This T cell receptor beta chain was profiled in a study of blood T cell repertoires in COVID-19 (TCRdb year 2020). Looking at the study overall: Collaborator samples came from the United States, Italy and Spain and covered acute and convalescent phases of COVID-19. The sample metadata nearly always contained a de-identified subject ID, COVID-19 status, age in years and sex. The material from the prospective study consisted of cDNA or gDNA derived from T cells, B-cell-depleted T cells, or PBMCs. Samples came from the ongoing ImmuneRACE study (first 160 participants) plus 1,254 subjects from 6 global collaborators. Deeply sampled blood TCRbeta repertoires from subjects exposed to, actively infected with, or recovered from COVID-19 were included in the dataset. HLA class I and class II types, where available, came from metadata supplied by the sample provider rather than from assay-based typing. The repertoires were released in a freely available public database meant as a resource for research on the immune response to SARS-CoV-2.

The full study reports these points: The quantity of clinical and demographic metadata differed by source and by participant and was supplied without curation.

With regard to this clone: This receptor's antigen is unknown. One base away there is no much larger clone; base qualities are not given.

TCRbeta CDR3 regions were amplified from genomic DNA using the immunoSEQ Assay, a bias-controlled multiplex PCR. As for the original processing: Nucleated cell counts per sample were estimated from amplification of reference gene primers within the assay. To quantify the absolute abundance of each unique TCRbeta CDR3 rearrangement, sequence reads were collapsed and filtered. For each sample, productive Simpson clonality was calculated as the square root of Simpson's diversity index across productive rearrangements. TCRdb stores this immuneACCESS table with in-frame sequences only. Part of the clones is absent; in the studies checked, under half of the shortfall reflects unresolved V genes, and no reason is known for the rest. V and J calls and clone size are those listed in that table; D and trimming were worked out from the DNA. This sample is represented by 220,000 or so clones; roughly 81% of them were singletons. The top ten hold 2.9% of the sample.

A second Seattle source provided samples from volunteer blood donors who had recovered from COVID-19. Collaborating institutions collected whole blood in K2EDTA tubes following their own protocols. For TCRbeta analysis, collaborators shipped samples as frozen whole blood, isolated PBMCs, or DNA extracted from either of those sample types. According to the germline V gene, CDR1 reads MDHEN and CDR2 reads SYDVKM. The cysteine opens and the phenylalanine closes a CDR3 of 16 amino acids. Only CDR3 DNA is held: 48 bases, read in frame from base 1. V trim: 3 bases; J trim: 8 bases; unmatched bases: 14. Specimen: peripheral blood. This sequence uses TRBV28 and TRBJ1-2; 8 junctional bases match TRBD1. The TCR originated in a man aged 50 to 59 who had recovered from COVID-19. CDR3 protein: CASSFFLQGAEDGYTF. The DNA sequence reads TGTGCCAGCAGTTTTTTTCTCCAGGGGGCCGAAGACGGCTACACCTTC.